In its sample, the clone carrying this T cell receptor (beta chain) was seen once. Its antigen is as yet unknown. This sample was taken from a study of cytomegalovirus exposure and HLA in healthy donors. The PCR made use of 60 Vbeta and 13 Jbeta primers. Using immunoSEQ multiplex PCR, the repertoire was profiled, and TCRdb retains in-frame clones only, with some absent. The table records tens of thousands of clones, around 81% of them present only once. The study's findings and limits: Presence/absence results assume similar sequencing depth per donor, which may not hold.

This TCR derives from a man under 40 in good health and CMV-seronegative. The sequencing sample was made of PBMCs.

CDR3 DNA sequence: TGTGCCAGCAGCCCGGGGACAGTGTTTGGCTATGGCTACACCTTC. This sequence encodes CASSPGTVFGYGYTF. The V and J genes are TRBV7-6 and TRBJ1-2, with 7 bases matching TRBD1. This CDR3 has 15 amino acids. Germline V gene lookup returns CDR1 SGHVS and CDR2 FNYEAQ. Trimming cost V 5 bases and J 4 bases; bases outside gene matches: 10.